The 23 T cell receptor beta chains given below trace back to one sample, sequenced in a study of PD-1 blockade in mismatch repair-deficient tumors. Profiled with immunoSEQ multiplex PCR; TCRdb holds only in-frame clones, not every one. The table records about 63,000 clones, 88% of them present only once. The sample here was peripheral blood, taken 52 weeks after starting pembrolizumab. The source is an adult with mismatch repair-deficient cancer.

CDR3 coding DNA: TGTGCCATCTTCAGGACAGGACGCCGACACTATGGCTACACCTTC. Its translation is CAIFRTGRRHYGYTF. The chain carries TRBV10-3 and TRBJ1-2, with 7 bases matching TRBD1. The length of the CDR3 is 15 residues. Trimming at V came to 8 bases and at J to 3 bases, leaving 12 bases not matched to a gene. Germline lookup yields CDR1 ENHRY and CDR2 SYGVKD.

J is TRBJ1-1 and V is TRBV7-9, with 8 positions matching TRBD1. The germline gives CDR1 SEHNR, CDR2 FQNEAQ (reference sequence). The CDR3 is made up of 13 amino acids. J was trimmed by 11 bases and V by 5 bases; bases with no gene match: 10. The DNA for the CDR3 is TGTGCCAGCAGCGCGGCAGGGGGCTACGTGGCTTTCTTT. As protein: CASSAAGGYVAFF.

V gene TRBV28 combines with J gene TRBJ1-1; a possible D gene is TRBD1 (6 bases). Trimming removed 9 bases from V and 1 base from J, with 18 bases in between. This CDR3 has 15 amino acids. The V gene's germline CDR1 is MDHEN and CDR2 SYDVKM. CDR3 coding DNA: TGTGCCAGTCGGTCCAGGGGACCCCAGAACACTGAAGCTTTCTTT. Amino acid sequence: CASRSRGPQNTEAFF.

Points on this clone: The junction departs from the called germline gene at one end, perhaps through a read error. This sequence joins TRBV5-1 and TRBJ2-2, with D uncertain. Germline loops: CDR1 SGHRS, CDR2 YFSETQ. The CDR3 sequence is 14 residues long. The CDR3: CASTLTTNTGELFF. Written as DNA, the CDR3 is TGCGCCAGCACCTTGACAACCAACACCGGGGAGCTGTTTTTT.

The rearrangement uses TRBV5-1 and TRBJ1-4; weak D call: TRBD1 (6 bases). This CDR3 has 15 residues. V lost 2 bases to trimming and J lost 2 bases, with 10 bases between them. Germline V gene lookup returns CDR1 SGHRS and CDR2 YFSETQ. The CDR3: CASSLNRATNEKLFF. In DNA, the CDR3 is TGCGCCAGCAGCTTAAACAGGGCCACTAATGAAAAACTGTTTTTT.

The DNA for the CDR3 is TGTGCCTGGCGCGGGGGGGACAGGGGCGGGTACACTGAAGCTTTCTTT. Translation: CAWRGGDRGGYTEAFF. The chain joins TRBV30 to TRBJ1-1; 10 bases fit TRBD1. Germline-derived CDR1 and CDR2 are GTSNPN and SVGIG (reference sequence). The length of the CDR3 is 16 residues. Trimming removed 5 bases from V and 3 bases from J; junction bases left unmatched: 12. The full variable domain, rest sourced from reference TRBV30 and TRBJ1-1, is SQTIHQWPATLVQPVGSPLSLECTVEGTSNPNLYWYRQAAGRGLQLLFYSVGIGQISSEVPQNLSASRPQDRQFILSSKKLLLSDSGFYLCAWRGGDRGGYTEAFFGQGTRLTVV.

V and J are TRBV6-1 and TRBJ2-7; D possibly corresponds to TRBD1 (5 bases). V lost 2 bases to trimming and J lost 3 bases, with 11 bases between them. Germline V gene lookup returns CDR1 MNHNS and CDR2 SASEGT. The CDR3 runs 14 residues. CDR3 sequence reads: CASSEWVTDYEQYF. CDR3 bases: TGTGCCAGCAGTGAATGGGTGACAGACTACGAGCAGTACTTC.

This clone has more than one count but fewer than ten. Other DNA sequences in this specimen translate into the identical CDR3. This sequence joins TRBV2 and TRBJ1-5; possibly TRBD1 for D (6 bases). The CDR3 covers 18 residues. The germline V gene has CDR1 SNHLY and CDR2 FYNNEI. V lost 1 base and J 6 bases, leaving 22 bases between the germline ends. The CDR3 loop is CASSEERHWGRGGQPQHF. The CDR3 nucleotides are TGTGCCAGCAGTGAAGAACGACATTGGGGGAGGGGGGGTCAGCCCCAGCATTTT.

This rearrangement joins TRBV7-9 to TRBJ2-7; D gene unclear. Germline V gene sequence: CDR1 SEHNR, CDR2 FQNEAQ (reference sequence). Between the trimmed V and J ends, which lost 2 bases and 7 bases, there was a span of 12 bases. The CDR3 has 13 amino acids. For the CDR3, the DNA is TGTGCCAGCAGCTTATCTGGGTCATTGGAGCAGTACTTC. Residues: CASSLSGSLEQYF.

This clone is categorized as medium-sized. The chain couples TRBV2 to TRBJ2-7; 9 nucleotides align to TRBD1. The ends lost 6 bases at V and 6 bases at J; junction bases unmatched: 6. CDR3 size: 13 residues. Germline-derived CDR1 and CDR2 are SNHLY and FYNNEI. This chain's CDR3 is CASRGQGGGEQYF. CDR3 coding DNA: TGTGCCAGCAGGGGACAGGGTGGTGGCGAGCAGTACTTC.

The chain links TRBV13 to TRBJ2-7; 7 bases fit TRBD1. CDR1 PRHDT and CDR2 FYEKMQ come from the germline V gene (reference sequence). The junction had 6 bases not matched to a gene; V was cut back by 3 bases and J by 7 bases. The CDR3 totals 13 residues. DNA of the CDR3: TGTGCCAGCAGCTTCGAGGGACAGCTGGAGCAGTACTTC. As protein: CASSFEGQLEQYF.

The rearrangement uses TRBV28 and TRBJ2-5; 7 bases align to TRBD1. CDR3 size: 13 residues. The V and J ends lost 6 bases and 7 bases, in that order; junction bases with no gene match: 8. CDR1 is MDHEN, CDR2 SYDVKM, per germline. The CDR3 DNA reads TGTGCCAGCAGGAATAACAGGGGCGGGACCCAGTACTTC. It specifies CASRNNRGGTQYF.

The chain combines TRBV4-1 with TRBJ2-7, with D possibly matching TRBD2 (5 bases). This CDR3 is built from 13 residues. Germline V lookup: CDR1 MGHRA, CDR2 YSYEKL. V lost 3 bases and J 4 bases, leaving 10 bases between the germline ends. Here the CDR3 reads CASSHQEEYEQYF. CDR3 in DNA: TGCGCCAGCAGCCATCAGGAGGAATACGAGCAGTACTTC.

The chain carries TRBV6-5 and TRBJ2-1; TRBD2 matches at 10 bases. Germline CDR1 and CDR2: MNHEY and SVGAGI. J gave up 10 bases and V 1 base, and 4 bases lay outside the gene matches. The CDR3 runs to 14 residues. As DNA, the CDR3 is TGTGCCAGCAGTTACTTGAGACTAGCGGGCGAGCAGTTCTTC. Amino acid sequence: CASSYLRLAGEQFF.

The sample holds one count of this clone. The chain has TRBV28 and TRBJ2-2; no clear D. CDR3 length equals 15 residues. Germline V gene lookup returns CDR1 MDHEN and CDR2 SYDVKM. The V gene lost 4 bases and the J gene lost 4 bases, with 13 bases spanning the gap. Here the CDR3 reads CASSYIVKGTGELFF. In DNA, the CDR3 is TGTGCCAGCAGTTACATAGTTAAGGGCACCGGGGAGCTGTTTTTT.

This clone was recorded once. The chain couples TRBV27 to TRBJ1-1; D unclear. Trimming removed 3 bases from V and 4 bases from J, with 12 bases in between. The CDR3 has 14 amino acids. CDR1 and CDR2 (germline): MNHEY, SMNVEV (reference sequence). DNA of the CDR3: TGTGCCAGCAGTTTCCGTAGTGTGGTCACTGAAGCTTTCTTT. This codes for CASSFRSVVTEAFF.

This clone was seen only a few times. The chain recombines TRBV6-5 with TRBJ2-7, with 15 bases identical to TRBD2. V lost 10 bases to trimming and J lost 5 bases; unmatched junction nucleotides: 3. The CDR3 has 13 residues. Germline lookup yields CDR1 MNHEY and CDR2 SVGAGI. CDR3: CATGLAGGDEQYF. For the CDR3, the DNA is TGTGCCACGGGACTAGCGGGAGGCGACGAGCAGTACTTC.

The CDR3 bases are TGTGCCAGCAGCGTAGACGGACACCACTCTGGAAACACCATATATTTT. It yields the protein CASSVDGHHSGNTIYF. This chain connects TRBV9 to TRBJ1-3; TRBD1 is a possible D gene (5 bases). Deletions cut 0 bases from V and 0 bases from J, with 10 bases between. The CDR3 loop spans 16 amino acids. Germline V gives CDR1 SGDLS, CDR2 YYNGEE.

V usage is TRBV14 and J usage is TRBJ1-4, with a tentative D call TRBD1 (5 bases). Trimming took off 0 bases at V and 7 bases at J, with 12 bases between the two ends. The CDR3 consists of 15 residues. Per germline, CDR1 SGHDN and CDR2 FVKESK. The CDR3, as DNA: TGTGCCAGCAGCCAAGAGGGGCGAGTGGCTGAAAAACTGTTTTTT. Protein: CASSQEGRVAEKLFF.

This clone appeared a single time. The gene calls are TRBV9 and TRBJ2-1, with 7 bases fitting TRBD2. CDR3 length: 15 amino acids. Per the germline V gene, CDR1 is SGDLS and CDR2 is YYNGEE. Losses at the gene ends were 0 bases for V and 2 bases for J; bases not matched to a gene: 2. The CDR3 loop reads CASSVDSGTYNEQFF. The DNA for the CDR3 is TGTGCCAGCAGCGTAGACAGCGGGACCTACAATGAGCAGTTCTTC.

The chain links TRBV5-5 to TRBJ2-6; no firm D call. Trimming pared 2 bases from V and 0 bases from J, leaving 9 bases between. This CDR3 is 16 amino acids long. CDR1 is SGHKS, CDR2 YYEKEE, per germline (reference sequence). CDR3 sequence (DNA): TGTGCCAGCAGCTTATTGGTGGACTCTGGGGCCAACGTCCTGACTTTC. Translation gives CASSLLVDSGANVLTF.

The rearrangement links TRBV7-9 to TRBJ2-2; tentatively, D is TRBD1 or TRBD2 (5 bases each). The germline gives CDR1 SEHNR, CDR2 FQNEAQ (reference sequence). The V end was cut by 4 bases, the J end by 7 bases, with 28 bases between. The CDR3 is 19 amino acids. The CDR3 protein is CASSSAKMQGPLLLGELFF. CDR3 sequence (DNA): TGTGCCAGCAGCTCCGCGAAGATGCAGGGACCACTATTACTCGGGGAGCTGTTTTTT. Full variable domain (missing parts from reference TRBV7-9 and TRBJ2-2): DTGVSQNPRHKITKRGQNVTFRCDPISEHNRLYWYRQTLGQGPEFLTYFQNEAQLEKSRLLSDRFSAERPKGSFSTLEIQRTEQGDSAMYLCASSSAKMQGPLLLGELFFGEGSRLTVL.

The chain employs TRBV21-1 and TRBJ2-1; the table's D gene call, TRBD2, was not cross checked with the DNA. TRBV21-1 is marked as a pseudogene. This CDR3 spans 19 amino acids. CDR3 nucleotides: TGTGCCACCGGACAGGTGGGACTAGCGGGAGGGCCCGTATGGGATGAGCAGTTCTTC. Protein: CATGQVGLAGGPVWDEQFF.